This is a list of T cell receptor beta chains from one sample in a study of blood T cell repertoires in COVID-19. Generated by immunoSEQ multiplex PCR, the TCRdb table keeps only in-frame clones and is missing some. Among around 94,000 clones listed, 60% to 80% were seen once. The sequencing input was peripheral blood. Source of these receptors: a man in his fifties or sixties with active or convalescent COVID-19. The CDR3 runs from the conserved cysteine through the conserved F or W. D genes are given only for firm matches. Clone size is stated in some rows and not others, as once, few, many or a class when expanded.

TRBD2,TRBV9,TRBJ2-3,.,CASSVGSGRAEDTQYF,TGTGCCAGCAGCGTAGGGAGCGGGAGGGCCGAAGATACGCAGTATTTT
TRBD1,TRBV29-1,TRBJ2-1,.,CSVEGHRGSYNEQFF,TGCAGCGTTGAAGGTCACAGGGGGTCTTACAATGAGCAGTTCTTC
TRBD2,TRBV28,TRBJ2-1,.,CASSATSGYYNEQFF,TGTGCCAGCAGCGCTACTAGCGGGTACTACAATGAGCAGTTCTTC
TRBD2,TRBV5-4,TRBJ2-7,.,CASSFRGGGEQYF,TGTGCCAGCAGCTTCCGGGGGGGCGGCGAGCAGTACTTC
.,TRBV28,TRBJ1-1,.,CASSFTGVMNTEAFF,TGTGCCAGCAGTTTTACGGGGGTTATGAACACTGAAGCTTTCTTT
.,TRBV7-6,TRBJ2-2,.,CASSLIAGDTGELFF,TGTGCCAGCAGCTTAATAGCAGGGGACACCGGGGAGCTGTTTTTT
.,TRBV6-5,TRBJ1-1,once,CASSYSRTVFAAFF,TGTGCCAGCAGTTACTCCAGGACAGTCTTTGCAGCTTTCTTT
TRBD2,TRBV20-1,TRBJ2-7,once,CSASPTGRYEQYF,TGCAGTGCTAGTCCGACCGGGAGGTACGAGCAGTACTTC
.,TRBV27,TRBJ1-4,.,CASRAQGLTNEKLFF,TGTGCCAGCAGGGCCCAGGGGTTGACTAATGAAAAACTGTTTTTT
TRBD1,TRBV4-1,TRBJ2-1,.,CASSQGGQVIQNEQFF,TGCGCCAGCAGCCAAGGGGGACAGGTAATTCAGAATGAGCAGTTCTTC